The rows below give T cell receptor beta chains drawn from one sample of a study of T cells in Graves' hyperthyroidism and ophthalmopathy. Using its own MiXCR run on the multiplex PCR reads, TCRdb lists one record per CDR3 protein. The top ten hold 16% of the sample, which has 730,000 or so distinct CDR3 sequences, 18% seen once. The sample was blood. The source of these receptors is a woman in her forties or fifties with Graves' hyperthyroidism that later progressed to Graves' ophthalmopathy. Each CDR3 is given with its conserved first and last residue. The D gene is left open where the match is weak. A row's size may be missing; if present it is once, few, many or a size class.

d_call j_call v_call clone_size cdr3_nt cdr3_aa
TRBD2 TRBJ2-1 TRBV11-3 NA TGTGCCAGCAGCTTATTCGGGGGGGTCTCCTACAATGAGCAGTTCTTC CASSLFGGVSYNEQFF
NA TRBJ2-7 TRBV11-2 NA TGTGCCAGCAGCTTAGAGGGTCACTCCTACGAGCAGTACTTC CASSLEGHSYEQYF
NA TRBJ2-5 TRBV3-1 many TGTGCCAGCAGCCCGAGCAGGGGGGGCCAAGAGACCCAGTACTTC CASSPSRGGQETQYF
TRBD2 TRBJ2-1 TRBV5-1 few TGCGCCAGCGGGCGGGGGGGCCCGCAATACAATGAGCAGTTCTTC CASGRGGPQYNEQFF
NA TRBJ1-1 TRBV3-1 NA TGTGCCAGCAGCCAAGATAGATTCGGGGGCAGCTTCATGAACACTGAAGCTTTCTTT CASSQDRFGGSFMNTEAFF
NA TRBJ1-5 TRBV2 many TGTGCCAGCAGTGACGGAACTAGCGGTCAGCCCCAGCATTTT CASSDGTSGQPQHF
TRBD1 TRBJ1-1 TRBV11-2 many TGTGCCAGCAGCTTAGATGACAGGGGATATAGCACTGAAGCTTTCTTT CASSLDDRGYSTEAFF
NA TRBJ1-3 TRBV29-1 few TGCAGCGTTGAGGTCGGCAGCGTGGAAGACACCATATATTTT CSVEVGSVEDTIYF
NA TRBJ1-5 TRBV7-9 few TGTGCCAGCAGCTTAGGTCAGTCCCAGCCCCAGCATTTT CASSLGQSQPQHF
NA TRBJ1-3 TRBV20-1 NA TGCAGTGCTAGAGAGGGGAGTCTCCCTGGAAACACCATATATTTT CSAREGSLPGNTIYF
NA TRBJ1-1 TRBV3-1 many TGTGCCAGCAGCCTACAGGGTTTGAGATCTGAAGCTTTCTTT CASSLQGLRSEAFF
TRBD1 TRBJ2-7 TRBV20-1 few TGCAGTGCTAGTGCCGCCGGGACAGGGGGCGGAGAGCAGTACTTC CSASAAGTGGGEQYF
NA TRBJ1-5 TRBV2 few TGTGCCAGCAGTGAAGTCAGGGCGAGCAATCAGCCCCAGCATTTT CASSEVRASNQPQHF
NA TRBJ1-1 TRBV30 many TGTGCCTGGAGTGTGGGGACACCGAACACTGAAGCTTTCTTT CAWSVGTPNTEAFF
NA TRBJ2-5 TRBV11-2 many TGTGCCAGCAGCTTAGATACGGCCGCAGGGGCCCAGTACTTC CASSLDTAAGAQYF
NA TRBJ2-2 TRBV10-2 NA TGCGCCAGCAGGAGACAGGAGATCGACACCGGGGAGCTGTTTTTT CASRRQEIDTGELFF
NA TRBJ2-7 TRBV30 many TGTGCCTGGAGAGTCGACAGCTACGAGCAGTACTTC CAWRVDSYEQYF
NA TRBJ1-2 TRBV19 few TGTGCCAGTAGTATCCGGGACGGCTATGGCTACACCTTC CASSIRDGYGYTF
NA TRBJ1-1 TRBV5-1 many TGCGCCAGCAGCCTACCGCTTAGGAATCCAGGGACCCACCGGAACACTGAAGCTTTCTTT CASSLPLRNPGTHRNTEAFF
TRBD1 TRBJ1-1 TRBV7-9 few TGTGCCAGCAGCTTAGGTAGTGGGACAGGGGAAGCTTTCTTT CASSLGSGTGEAFF
NA TRBJ2-5 TRBV6-2/TRBV6-3 many TGTGCCAGCAGTCACGGGGGGCCTGGACAAGAGACCCAGTACTTC CASSHGGPGQETQYF
NA TRBJ1-6 TRBV27 few TGTGCCAGCAGCGCGATTGAAGGGACCGGTAATTCACCCCTCCACTTT CASSAIEGTGNSPLHF
TRBD1 TRBJ2-1 TRBV7-2 NA TGTGCCAGCAGCATTGGACAGGGGGTTTTCTACAATGAGCAGTTCTTC CASSIGQGVFYNEQFF
NA TRBJ1-1 TRBV29-1 few TGCAGCGCCGCCGGGGTTCGGAACACTGAAGCTTTCTTT CSAAGVRNTEAFF
TRBD1 TRBJ2-5 TRBV9 NA TGTGCCAGCAGCGTAGGACAGGGGATCGGGCAGTACCAAGAGACCCAGTACTTC CASSVGQGIGQYQETQYF
NA TRBJ1-3 TRBV10-2 NA TGCGCCAGCAGTGAGTTTAGGGGACCTTCTGGAAACACCATATATTTT CASSEFRGPSGNTIYF
TRBD1 TRBJ2-5 TRBV9 many TGTGCCAGCAGCGGTACCGGGACAGCTCGGGAGACCCAGTACTTC CASSGTGTARETQYF
TRBD2 TRBJ2-7 TRBV5-8 many TGTGCCAGCAGCTTGGGAGTGGCGGGTGGCGGGGGGACCTACGAGCAGTACTTC CASSLGVAGGGGTYEQYF
TRBD1 TRBJ1-2 TRBV20-1 few TGCAGTGCTACGGACAGGAACCTCTATGGCTACACCTTC CSATDRNLYGYTF
TRBD2 TRBJ2-7 TRBV10-3 few TGTGCCATCAGTGAGCGAGGACAGGACCACCCTAGCGGGGGTAGACACGAGCAGTACTTC CAISERGQDHPSGGRHEQYF
NA TRBJ1-3 TRBV2 NA TGTGCCAGCACAAGTACGGCGCTCTCTGGAAACACCATATATTTT CASTSTALSGNTIYF
TRBD1 TRBJ2-7 TRBV6-1 few TGTGCCAGCAGTCCGACCGGGACAGGGGCCCTCGACGAGCAGTACTTC CASSPTGTGALDEQYF
NA TRBJ1-4 TRBV19 few TGTGCCAGTAGTAAGGGCCAGACGAATGAAAAACTGTTTTTT CASSKGQTNEKLFF
TRBD2 TRBJ2-2 TRBV12-3/TRBV12-4 few TGTGCCAGCAGCTCTGGACTAGCGTCGAACACCGGGGAGCTGTTTTTT CASSSGLASNTGELFF
TRBD2 TRBJ2-5 TRBV24-1 NA TGTGCCACCAGTGAATCCGGGACTAGCCAAGAGACCCAGTACTTC CATSESGTSQETQYF
TRBD2 TRBJ2-7 TRBV7-9 few TGTGCCAGCCGAGGGGAGGGACCCTTTTCCTACGAGCAGTACTTC CASRGEGPFSYEQYF
NA TRBJ1-4 TRBV2 few TGTGCCAGCTCCCAGGACGGTGAGGAAAAACTGTTTTTT CASSQDGEEKLFF
NA TRBJ2-5 TRBV11-3 NA TGTGCCAGCAGCCAAGACGGCGGCCGGAGGGAGACCCAGTACTTC CASSQDGGRRETQYF
NA TRBJ2-2 TRBV18 NA TGTGCCAGCTCACCTGCCGTGGCAGGGGGTCTTATGGGACTATTACCGGCGGAGCTGTTTTTT CASSPAVAGGLMGLLPAELFF
NA TRBJ2-7 TRBV3-1 many TGTGCCAGCAGCCGCAGCACAGGCGCTTACGAGCAGTACTTC CASSRSTGAYEQYF
NA TRBJ1-1 TRBV3-1 many TGTGCCAGCAGCCAGGGGAACACTGAAGCTTTCTTT CASSQGNTEAFF
TRBD1 TRBJ2-1 TRBV2 many TGTGCCAGTGGACAGGGATTGATAAATGAGCAGTTCTTC CASGQGLINEQFF
NA TRBJ1-2 TRBV4-1 NA TGCGCCAGCAGCCAAGCTATGGCTAACTATGGCTACACCTTC CASSQAMANYGYTF
TRBD2 TRBJ2-5 TRBV27 many TGTGCCAGCAGTCAGACTAGCGGGAGAGCGCAAGAGACCCAGTACTTC CASSQTSGRAQETQYF
TRBD1 TRBJ1-1 TRBV5-1 few TGCGCCAGCAGCTGGGGACAGGGGAATAGATACGGCACTGAAGCTTTCTTT CASSWGQGNRYGTEAFF
NA TRBJ2-1 TRBV9 once TGTGCCAGCAGCGTAGGAACAGGACACTCCTACAATGAGCAGTTCTTC CASSVGTGHSYNEQFF
NA TRBJ1-2 TRBV30 many TGTGCCTGGAGGCCCGGACAGAACTATGGCTACACCTTC CAWRPGQNYGYTF
TRBD1 TRBJ1-2 TRBV12-3/TRBV12-4 many TGTGCCAGCAGGTCGGACAGGGCCTATGGCTACACCTTC CASRSDRAYGYTF
NA TRBJ1-1 TRBV12-3/TRBV12-4 many TGTGCCAGCCGGGGACTTCCGAACACTGAAGCTTTCTTT CASRGLPNTEAFF
TRBD2 TRBJ2-5 TRBV5-1 many TGCGCCAGCAGCTTGAGGACCCCAGCGGGGGAGACCCAGTACTTC CASSLRTPAGETQYF
NA TRBJ1-1 TRBV2 NA TGTGCCAGCAATGGCAACCCAAACACTGAAGCTTTCTTT CASNGNPNTEAFF
NA TRBJ2-7 TRBV15 few TGTGCCGCCGCGGGAGACAGGGACTACGAGCAGTACTTC CAAAGDRDYEQYF
NA TRBJ2-7 TRBV20-1 NA TGCAGTGCTAGCCGGGACATCTCCTACGAGCAGTACTTC CSASRDISYEQYF
TRBD2 TRBJ2-3 TRBV7-6 few TGTGCCAGCAGCTCATGGGAGGGGAGCACAGATACGCAGTATTTT CASSSWEGSTDTQYF
NA TRBJ2-7 TRBV5-1 few TGCGCCAGCAGCTTCGACAGGCTCTCCTACGAGCAGTACTTC CASSFDRLSYEQYF
TRBD1 TRBJ2-3 TRBV14 NA TGTGCCAGCAGCCAAGAGCCAGGGGGAGATACGCAGTATTTT CASSQEPGGDTQYF
NA TRBJ2-3 TRBV5-1 many TGCGCCAGCAGCGCGCCTCGGGGGGCCGCCCACACAGATACGCAGTATTTT CASSAPRGAAHTDTQYF